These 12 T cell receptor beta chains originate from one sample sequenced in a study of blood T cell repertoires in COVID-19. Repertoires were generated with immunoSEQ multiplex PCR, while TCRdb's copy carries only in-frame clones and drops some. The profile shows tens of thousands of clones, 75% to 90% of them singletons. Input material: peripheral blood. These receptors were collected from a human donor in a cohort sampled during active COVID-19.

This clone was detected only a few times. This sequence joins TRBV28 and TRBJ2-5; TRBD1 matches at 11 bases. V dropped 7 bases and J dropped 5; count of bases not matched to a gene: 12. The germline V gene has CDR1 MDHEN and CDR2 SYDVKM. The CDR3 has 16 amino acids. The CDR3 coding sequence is TGTGCCAGCACAAGCCCCGGACAGGGGGCTTTGGAGACCCAGTACTTC. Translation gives CASTSPGQGALETQYF. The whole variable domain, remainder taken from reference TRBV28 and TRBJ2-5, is DVKVTQSSRYLVKRTGEKVFLECVQDMDHENMFWYRQDPGLGLRLIYFSYDVKMKEKGDIPEGYSVSREKKERFSLILESASTNQTSMYLCASTSPGQGALETQYFGPGTRLLVL.

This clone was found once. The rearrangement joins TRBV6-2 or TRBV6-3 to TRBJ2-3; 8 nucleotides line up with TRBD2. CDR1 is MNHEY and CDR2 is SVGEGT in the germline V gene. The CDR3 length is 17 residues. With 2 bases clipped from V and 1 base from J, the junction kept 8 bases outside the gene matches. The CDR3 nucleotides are TGTGCCAGCAGTTACCGGATTAAAGCGGGGGGCACAGATACGCAGTATTTT. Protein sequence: CASSYRIKAGGTDTQYF.

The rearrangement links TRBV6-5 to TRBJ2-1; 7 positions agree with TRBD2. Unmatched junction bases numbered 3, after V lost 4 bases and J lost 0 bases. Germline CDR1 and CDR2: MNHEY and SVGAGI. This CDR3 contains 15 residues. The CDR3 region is CASSSGGVSYNEQFF. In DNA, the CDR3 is TGTGCCAGCAGTTCGGGGGGAGTCTCCTACAATGAGCAGTTCTTC.

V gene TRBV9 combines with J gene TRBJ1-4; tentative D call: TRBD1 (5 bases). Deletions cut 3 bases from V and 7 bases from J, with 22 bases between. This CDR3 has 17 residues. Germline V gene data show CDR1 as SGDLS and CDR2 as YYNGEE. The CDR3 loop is CASSGTDILRMGEKLFF. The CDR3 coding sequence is TGTGCCAGCAGCGGAACGGACATACTAAGGATGGGTGAAAAACTGTTTTTT.

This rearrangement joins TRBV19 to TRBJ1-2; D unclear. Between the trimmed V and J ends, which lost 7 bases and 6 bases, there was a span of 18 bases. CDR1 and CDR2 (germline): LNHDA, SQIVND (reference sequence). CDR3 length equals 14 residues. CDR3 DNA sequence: TGTGCCAGTATCTCCTTGGGCCCCCCCCATGGCTACACCTTC. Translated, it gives CASISLGPPHGYTF.

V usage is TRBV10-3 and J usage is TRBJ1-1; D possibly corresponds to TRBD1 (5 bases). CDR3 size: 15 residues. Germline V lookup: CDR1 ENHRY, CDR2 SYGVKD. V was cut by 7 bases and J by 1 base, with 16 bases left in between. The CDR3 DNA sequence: TGTGCCATCAAGGAGAAGGGGTCATCGAACACTGAAGCTTTCTTT. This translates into CAIKEKGSSNTEAFF.

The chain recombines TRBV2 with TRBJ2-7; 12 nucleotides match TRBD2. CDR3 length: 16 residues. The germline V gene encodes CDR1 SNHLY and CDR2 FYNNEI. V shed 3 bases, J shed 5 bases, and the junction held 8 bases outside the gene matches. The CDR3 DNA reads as TGTGCCAGCAGTGATTTGGGAACTAGCGGGAGGAACGAGCAGTACTTC. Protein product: CASSDLGTSGRNEQYF.

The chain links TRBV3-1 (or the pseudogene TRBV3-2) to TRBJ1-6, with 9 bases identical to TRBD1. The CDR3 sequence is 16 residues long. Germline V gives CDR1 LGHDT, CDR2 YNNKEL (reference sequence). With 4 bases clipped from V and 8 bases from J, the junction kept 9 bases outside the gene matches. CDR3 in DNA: TGTGCCAGCAGCCCTTACAGGGGGCCTCTGGATTCACCCCTCCACTTT. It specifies CASSPYRGPLDSPLHF.

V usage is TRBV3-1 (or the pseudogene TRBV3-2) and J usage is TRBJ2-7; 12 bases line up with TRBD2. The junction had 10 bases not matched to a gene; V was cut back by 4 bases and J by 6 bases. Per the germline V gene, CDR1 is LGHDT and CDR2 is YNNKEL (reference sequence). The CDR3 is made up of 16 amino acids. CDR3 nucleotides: TGTGCCAGCAGCCTATGGACTAGCGGGGATGGGTCCGAGCAGTACTTC. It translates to CASSLWTSGDGSEQYF.

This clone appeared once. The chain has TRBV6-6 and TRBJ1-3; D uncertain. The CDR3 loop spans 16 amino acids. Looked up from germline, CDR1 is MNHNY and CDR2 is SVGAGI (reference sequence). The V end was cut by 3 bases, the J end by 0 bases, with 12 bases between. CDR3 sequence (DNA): TGTGCCAGCAGTTATATTACATTCAACTCTGGAAACACCATATATTTT. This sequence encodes CASSYITFNSGNTIYF.

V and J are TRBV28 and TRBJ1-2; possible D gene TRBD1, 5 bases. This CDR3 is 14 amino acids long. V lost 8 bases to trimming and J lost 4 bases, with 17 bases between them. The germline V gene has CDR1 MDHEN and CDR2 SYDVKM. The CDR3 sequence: CASRTFPSTYGYTF. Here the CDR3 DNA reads TGTGCCAGCCGGACATTCCCCAGTACCTATGGCTACACCTTC.

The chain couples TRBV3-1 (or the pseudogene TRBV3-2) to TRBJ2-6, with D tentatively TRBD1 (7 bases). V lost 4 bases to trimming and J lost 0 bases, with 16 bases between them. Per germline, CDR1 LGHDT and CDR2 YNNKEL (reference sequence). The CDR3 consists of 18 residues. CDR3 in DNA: TGTGCCAGCAGCCGAGTGCTCCAGGGGGGCTCTGGGGCCAACGTCCTGACTTTC. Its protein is CASSRVLQGGSGANVLTF.